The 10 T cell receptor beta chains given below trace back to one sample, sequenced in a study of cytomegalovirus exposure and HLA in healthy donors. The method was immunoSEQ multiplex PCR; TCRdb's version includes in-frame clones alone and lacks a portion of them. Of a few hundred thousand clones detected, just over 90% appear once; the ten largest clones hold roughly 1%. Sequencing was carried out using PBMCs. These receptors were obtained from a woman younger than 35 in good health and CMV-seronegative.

CDR3 DNA sequence: TGTGCCAGCAGTTTATGGGGGCGCTGGGAGACCCAGTACTTC. Protein sequence: CASSLWGRWETQYF. The V call is TRBV27, the J call TRBJ2-5; D is perhaps TRBD1 (6 bases). The CDR3 covers 14 residues. Between the trimmed V and J ends, which lost 1 base and 5 bases, there was a span of 11 bases. Germline loops: CDR1 MNHEY, CDR2 SMNVEV (reference sequence).

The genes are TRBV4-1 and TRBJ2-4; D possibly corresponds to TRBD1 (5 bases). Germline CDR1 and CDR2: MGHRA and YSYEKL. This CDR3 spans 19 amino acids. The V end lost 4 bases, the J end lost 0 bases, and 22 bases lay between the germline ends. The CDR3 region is CASSPVWGSTRGAKNIQYF. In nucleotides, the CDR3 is TGCGCCAGCAGCCCGGTTTGGGGCAGTACTCGTGGAGCCAAAAACATTCAGTACTTC.

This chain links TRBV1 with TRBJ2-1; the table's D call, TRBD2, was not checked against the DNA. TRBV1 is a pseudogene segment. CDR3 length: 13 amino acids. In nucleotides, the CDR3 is TGCACCAGCAGCCAAGTCTCGTGCAATGAGCAGTTCTTC. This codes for CTSSQVSCNEQFF.

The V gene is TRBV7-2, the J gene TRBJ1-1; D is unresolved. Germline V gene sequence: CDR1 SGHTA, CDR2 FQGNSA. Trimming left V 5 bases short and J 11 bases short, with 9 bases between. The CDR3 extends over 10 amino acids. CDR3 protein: CASSPPVAFF. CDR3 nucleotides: TGTGCCAGCAGCCCCCCGGTCGCTTTCTTT. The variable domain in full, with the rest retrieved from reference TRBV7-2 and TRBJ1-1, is GAGVSQSPSNKVTEKGKDVELRCDPISGHTALYWYRQSLGQGLEFLIYFQGNSAPDKSGLPSDRFSAERTGGSVSTLTIQRTQQEDSAVYLCASSPPVAFFGQGTRLTVV.

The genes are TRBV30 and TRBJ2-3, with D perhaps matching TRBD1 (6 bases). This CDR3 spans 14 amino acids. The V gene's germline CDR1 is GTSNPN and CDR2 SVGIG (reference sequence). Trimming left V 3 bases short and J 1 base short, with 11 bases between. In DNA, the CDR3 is TGTGCCTGGAGACAGGGTTTGGGCACAGATACGCAGTATTTT. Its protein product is CAWRQGLGTDTQYF.

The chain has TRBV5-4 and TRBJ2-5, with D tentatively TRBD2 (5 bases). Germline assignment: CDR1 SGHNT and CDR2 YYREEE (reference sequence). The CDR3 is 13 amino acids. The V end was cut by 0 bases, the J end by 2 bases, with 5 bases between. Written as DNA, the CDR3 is TGTGCCAGCAGCTTGGGACTACAAGAGACCCAGTACTTC. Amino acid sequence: CASSLGLQETQYF.

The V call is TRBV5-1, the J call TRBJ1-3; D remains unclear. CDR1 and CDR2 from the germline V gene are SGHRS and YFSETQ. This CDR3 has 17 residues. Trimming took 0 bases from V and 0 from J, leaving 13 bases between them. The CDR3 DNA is TGCGCCAGCAGCTTGGCCCAGGAAAGAAGCTCTGGAAACACCATATATTTT. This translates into CASSLAQERSSGNTIYF.

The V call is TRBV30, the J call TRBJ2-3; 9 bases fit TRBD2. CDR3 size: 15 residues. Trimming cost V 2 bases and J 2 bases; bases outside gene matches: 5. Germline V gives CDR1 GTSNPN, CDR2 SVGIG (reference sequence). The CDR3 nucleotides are TGTGCCTGGAGTACCGGGACTAGCACCACAGATACGCAGTATTTT. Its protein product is CAWSTGTSTTDTQYF.

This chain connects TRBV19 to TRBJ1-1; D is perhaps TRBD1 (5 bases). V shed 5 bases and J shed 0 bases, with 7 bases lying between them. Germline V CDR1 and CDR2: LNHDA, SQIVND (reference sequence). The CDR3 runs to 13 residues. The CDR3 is CASSRDLNTEAFF. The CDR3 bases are TGTGCCAGTAGTCGGGACTTGAACACTGAAGCTTTCTTT. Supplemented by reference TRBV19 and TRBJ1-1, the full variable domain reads DGGITQSPKYLFRKEGQNVTLSCEQNLNHDAMYWYRQDPGQGLRLIYYSQIVNDFQKGDIAEGYSVSREKKESFPLTVTSAQKNPTAFYLCASSRDLNTEAFFGQGTRLTVV.

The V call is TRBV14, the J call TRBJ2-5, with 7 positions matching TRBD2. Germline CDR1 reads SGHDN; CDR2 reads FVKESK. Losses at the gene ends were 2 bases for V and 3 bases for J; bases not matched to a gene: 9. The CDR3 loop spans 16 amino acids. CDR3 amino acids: CASSQPASGKEETQYF. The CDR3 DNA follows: TGTGCCAGCAGCCAACCGGCTAGCGGAAAGGAAGAGACCCAGTACTTC.